This T cell receptor beta chain was obtained from a study of cytomegalovirus exposure and HLA in healthy donors. This clone showed up just once. Amplification used 60 Vbeta primers and 13 Jbeta primers. TCRdb keeps only in-frame clones here, not all; method: immunoSEQ multiplex PCR. The sample yields roughly 100,000 clones, 77% seen once. This CDR3 is built from 15 residues. Sequenced sample: PBMCs. This chain connects TRBV21-1 to TRBJ2-5; TRBD2 is taken as the D call from the table, unchecked against the DNA. TRBV21-1 is given as a pseudogene. This clonotype originated in a male donor in good health and CMV-seropositive. Written as DNA, the CDR3 is TGTGCCAGCAGCAAAGGCGGGAGTATCCGAGAGACCCAGTACTTC. Amino acids: CASSKGGSIRETQYF.